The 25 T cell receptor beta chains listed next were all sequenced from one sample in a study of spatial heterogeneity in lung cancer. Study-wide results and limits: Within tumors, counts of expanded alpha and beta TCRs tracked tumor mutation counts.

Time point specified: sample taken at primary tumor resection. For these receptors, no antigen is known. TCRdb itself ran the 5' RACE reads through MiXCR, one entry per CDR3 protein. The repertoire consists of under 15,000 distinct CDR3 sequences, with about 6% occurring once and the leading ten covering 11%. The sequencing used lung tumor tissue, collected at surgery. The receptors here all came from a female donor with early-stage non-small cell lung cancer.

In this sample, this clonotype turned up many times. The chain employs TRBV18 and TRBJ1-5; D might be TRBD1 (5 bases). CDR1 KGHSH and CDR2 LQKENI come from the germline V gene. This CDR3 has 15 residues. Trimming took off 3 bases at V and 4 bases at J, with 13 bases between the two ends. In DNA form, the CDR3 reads TGTGCCAGCTCACCGGGGCAGGGTCGAAATCAGCCCCAGCATTTT. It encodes CASSPGQGRNQPQHF.

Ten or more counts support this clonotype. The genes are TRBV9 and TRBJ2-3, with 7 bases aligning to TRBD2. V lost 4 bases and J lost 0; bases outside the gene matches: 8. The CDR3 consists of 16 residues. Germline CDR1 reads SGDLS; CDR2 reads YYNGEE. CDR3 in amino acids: CASSPGGRASTDTQYF. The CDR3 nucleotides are TGTGCCAGCAGCCCTGGGGGGAGGGCGAGCACAGATACGCAGTATTTT.

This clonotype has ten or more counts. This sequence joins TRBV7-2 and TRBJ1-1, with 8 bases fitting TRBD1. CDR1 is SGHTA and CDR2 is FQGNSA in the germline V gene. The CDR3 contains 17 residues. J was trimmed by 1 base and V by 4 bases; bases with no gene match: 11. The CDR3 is CASSSPAGGGWNTEAFF. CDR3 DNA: TGTGCCAGCAGCTCCCCCGCAGGGGGCGGATGGAACACTGAAGCTTTCTTT. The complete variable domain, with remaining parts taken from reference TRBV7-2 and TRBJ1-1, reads GAGVSQSPSNKVTEKGKDVELRCDPISGHTALYWYRQSLGQGLEFLIYFQGNSAPDKSGLPSDRFSAERTGGSVSTLTIQRTQQEDSAVYLCASSSPAGGGWNTEAFFGQGTRLTVV.

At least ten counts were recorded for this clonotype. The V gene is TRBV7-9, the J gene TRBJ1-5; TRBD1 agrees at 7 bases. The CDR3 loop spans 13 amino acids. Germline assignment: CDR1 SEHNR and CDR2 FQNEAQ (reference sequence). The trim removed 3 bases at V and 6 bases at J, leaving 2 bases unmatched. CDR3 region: CASSLTGTQPQHF. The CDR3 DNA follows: TGTGCCAGCAGCTTGACAGGGACTCAGCCCCAGCATTTT.

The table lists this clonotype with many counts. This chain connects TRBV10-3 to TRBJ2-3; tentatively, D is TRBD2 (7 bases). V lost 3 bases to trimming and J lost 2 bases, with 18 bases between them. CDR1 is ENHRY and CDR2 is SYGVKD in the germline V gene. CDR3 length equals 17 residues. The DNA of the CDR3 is TGTGCCATCAGTGAATCCTCTCCGGGGGGCCACACAGATACGCAGTATTTT. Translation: CAISESSPGGHTDTQYF.

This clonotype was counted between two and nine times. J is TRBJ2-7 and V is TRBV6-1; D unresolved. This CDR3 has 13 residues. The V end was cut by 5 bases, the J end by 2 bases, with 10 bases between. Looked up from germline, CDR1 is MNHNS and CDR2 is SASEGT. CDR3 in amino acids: CASSLRPPYEQYF. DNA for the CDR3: TGTGCCAGCAGTCTCCGACCGCCCTACGAGCAGTACTTC.

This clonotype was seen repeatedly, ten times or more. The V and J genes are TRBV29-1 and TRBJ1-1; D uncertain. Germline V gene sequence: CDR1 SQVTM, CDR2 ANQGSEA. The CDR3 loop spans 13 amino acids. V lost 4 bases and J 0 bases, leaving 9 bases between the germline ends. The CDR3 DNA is TGCAGCGTTGTGAGGGTCATGAACACTGAAGCTTTCTTT. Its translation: CSVVRVMNTEAFF.

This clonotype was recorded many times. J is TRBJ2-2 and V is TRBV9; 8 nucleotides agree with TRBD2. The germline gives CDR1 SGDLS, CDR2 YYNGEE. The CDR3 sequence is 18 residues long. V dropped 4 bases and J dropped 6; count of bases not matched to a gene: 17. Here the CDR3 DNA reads TGTGCCAGCAGCCCTTCCTATGTGAAGCGGGGGTATGCCGGGGAGCTGTTTTTT. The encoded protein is CASSPSYVKRGYAGELFF.

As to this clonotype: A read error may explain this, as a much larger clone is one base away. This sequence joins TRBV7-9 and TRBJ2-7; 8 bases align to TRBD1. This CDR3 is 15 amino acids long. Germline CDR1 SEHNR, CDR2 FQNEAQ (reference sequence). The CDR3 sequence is CTSRPTGTGAYEQYF. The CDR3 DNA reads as TGTACCAGCAGGCCCACGGGGACAGGAGCCTACGAGCAGTACTTC.

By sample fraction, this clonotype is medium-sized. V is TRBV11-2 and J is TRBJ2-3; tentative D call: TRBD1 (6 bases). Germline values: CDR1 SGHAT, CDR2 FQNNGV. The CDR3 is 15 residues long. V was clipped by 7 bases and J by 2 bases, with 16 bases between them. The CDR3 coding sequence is TGTGCCAGCAACCTTGGCGGACAGCCCACAGATACGCAGTATTTT. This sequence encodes CASNLGGQPTDTQYF.

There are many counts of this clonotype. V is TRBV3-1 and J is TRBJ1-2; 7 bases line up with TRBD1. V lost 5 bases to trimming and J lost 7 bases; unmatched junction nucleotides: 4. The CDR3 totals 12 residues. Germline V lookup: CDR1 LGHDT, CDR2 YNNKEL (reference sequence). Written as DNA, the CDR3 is TGTGCCAGCAGCAAGGGGGACAGTGGCTACACCTTC. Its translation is CASSKGDSGYTF. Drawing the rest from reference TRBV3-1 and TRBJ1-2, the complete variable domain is DTAVSQTPKYLVTQMGNDKSIKCEQNLGHDTMYWYKQDSKKFLKIMFSYNNKELIINETVPNRFSPKSPDKAHLNLHINSLELGDSAVYFCASSKGDSGYTFGSGTRLTVV.

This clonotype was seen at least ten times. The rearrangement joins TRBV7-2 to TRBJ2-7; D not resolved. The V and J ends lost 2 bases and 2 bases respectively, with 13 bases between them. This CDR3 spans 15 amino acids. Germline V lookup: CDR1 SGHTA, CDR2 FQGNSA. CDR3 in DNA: TGTGCCAGCAGCTTAAGCGCTAGTTCGGCCTACGAGCAGTACTTC. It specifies CASSLSASSAYEQYF.

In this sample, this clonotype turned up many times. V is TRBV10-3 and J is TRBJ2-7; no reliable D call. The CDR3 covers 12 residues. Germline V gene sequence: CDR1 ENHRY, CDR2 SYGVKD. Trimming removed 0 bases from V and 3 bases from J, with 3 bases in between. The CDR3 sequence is CAISESGYEQYF. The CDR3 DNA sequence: TGTGCCATCAGTGAGTCGGGCTACGAGCAGTACTTC.

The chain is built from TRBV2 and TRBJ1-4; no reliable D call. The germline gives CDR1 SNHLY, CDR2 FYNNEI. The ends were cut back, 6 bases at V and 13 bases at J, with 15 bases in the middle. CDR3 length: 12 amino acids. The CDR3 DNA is TGTGCCAGCAGCCTCCAGTTTGGCCCACTGTTTTTT. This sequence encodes CASSLQFGPLFF.

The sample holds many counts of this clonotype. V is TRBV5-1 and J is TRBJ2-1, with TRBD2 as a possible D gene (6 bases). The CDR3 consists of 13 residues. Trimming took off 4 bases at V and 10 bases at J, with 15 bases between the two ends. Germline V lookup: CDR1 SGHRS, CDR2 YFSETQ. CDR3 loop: CASSPGPLAEQFF. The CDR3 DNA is TGCGCCAGCAGCCCAGGCCCACTAGCAGAGCAGTTCTTC. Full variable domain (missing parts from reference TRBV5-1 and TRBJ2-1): KAGVTQTPRYLIKTRGQQVTLSCSPISGHRSVSWYQQTPGQGLQFLFEYFSETQRNKGNFPGRFSGRQFSNSRSEMNVSTLELGDSALYLCASSPGPLAEQFFGPGTRLTVL.

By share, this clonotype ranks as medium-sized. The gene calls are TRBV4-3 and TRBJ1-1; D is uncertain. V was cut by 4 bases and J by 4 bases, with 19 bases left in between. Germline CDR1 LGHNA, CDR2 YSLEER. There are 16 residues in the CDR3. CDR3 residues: CASSLWEGITGTEAFF. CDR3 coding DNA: TGCGCCAGCAGCCTTTGGGAAGGGATTACGGGCACTGAAGCTTTCTTT.

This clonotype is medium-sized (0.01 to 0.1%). The CDR3 is CASSELDSPLHF. Written as DNA, the CDR3 is TGCGCCAGCAGTGAACTGGATTCACCCCTCCACTTT. The chain links TRBV10-2 to TRBJ1-6; D is ambiguous. Germline lookup yields CDR1 WSHSY and CDR2 SAAADI. Trimming took 3 bases from V and 8 from J, leaving 5 bases between them. The CDR3 spans 12 residues.

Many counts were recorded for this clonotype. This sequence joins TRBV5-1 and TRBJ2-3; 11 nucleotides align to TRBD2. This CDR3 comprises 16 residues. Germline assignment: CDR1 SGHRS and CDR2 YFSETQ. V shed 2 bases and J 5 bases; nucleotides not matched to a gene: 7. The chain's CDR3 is CASSLETSGVEDTQYF. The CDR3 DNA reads TGCGCCAGCAGCTTAGAGACTAGCGGGGTAGAAGATACGCAGTATTTT.

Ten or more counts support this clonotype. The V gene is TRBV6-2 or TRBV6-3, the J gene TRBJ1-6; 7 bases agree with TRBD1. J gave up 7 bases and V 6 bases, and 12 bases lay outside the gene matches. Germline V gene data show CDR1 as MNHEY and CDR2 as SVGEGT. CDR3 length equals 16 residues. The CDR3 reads CASRTPTTGVNSPLHF. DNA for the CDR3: TGTGCCAGCAGAACACCCACTACAGGGGTCAATTCACCCCTCCACTTT.

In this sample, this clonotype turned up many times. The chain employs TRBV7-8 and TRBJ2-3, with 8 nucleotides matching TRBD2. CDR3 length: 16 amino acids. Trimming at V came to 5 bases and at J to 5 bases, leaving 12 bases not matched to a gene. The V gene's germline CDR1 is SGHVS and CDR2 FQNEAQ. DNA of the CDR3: TGTGCCAGCAGCCGGTCGATCGGGGGGGCCAAAGATACGCAGTATTTT. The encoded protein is CASSRSIGGAKDTQYF.

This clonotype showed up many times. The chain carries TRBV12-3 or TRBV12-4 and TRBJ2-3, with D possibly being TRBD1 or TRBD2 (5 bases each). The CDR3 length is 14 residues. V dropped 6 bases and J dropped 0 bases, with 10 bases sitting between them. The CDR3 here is CASRLGDSTDTQYF. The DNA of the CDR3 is TGTGCCAGCAGACTCGGGGACAGCACAGATACGCAGTATTTT.

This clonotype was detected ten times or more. CDR3 in amino acids: CASSLLRSPDQPQHF. The CDR3 DNA sequence: TGTGCCAGCAGCTTACTCCGGTCGCCCGATCAGCCCCAGCATTTT. V and J are TRBV12-3 or TRBV12-4 and TRBJ1-5; D remains ambiguous. This CDR3 spans 15 amino acids. V was cut by 6 bases and J by 5 bases, with 17 bases left in between.

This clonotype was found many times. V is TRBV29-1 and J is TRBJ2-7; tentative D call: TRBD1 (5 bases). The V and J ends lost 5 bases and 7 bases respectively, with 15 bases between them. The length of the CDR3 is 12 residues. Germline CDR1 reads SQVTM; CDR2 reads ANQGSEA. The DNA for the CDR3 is TGCAGCGTTCAGGAGACAGCGAGGGAGCAGTACTTC. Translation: CSVQETAREQYF.

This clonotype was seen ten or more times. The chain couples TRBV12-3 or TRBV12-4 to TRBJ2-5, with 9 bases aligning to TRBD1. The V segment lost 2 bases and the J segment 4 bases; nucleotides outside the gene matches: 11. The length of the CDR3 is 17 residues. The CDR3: CASSLRGTGTGRETQYF. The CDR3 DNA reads TGTGCCAGCAGTTTACGAGGCACCGGGACAGGGCGAGAGACCCAGTACTTC.

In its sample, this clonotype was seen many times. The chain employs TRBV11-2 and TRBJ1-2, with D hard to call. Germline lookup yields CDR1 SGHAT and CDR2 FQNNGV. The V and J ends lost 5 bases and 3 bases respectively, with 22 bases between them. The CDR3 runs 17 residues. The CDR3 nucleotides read TGTGCCAGCAGCCTAACGAGTGGAGGGCCGAACTACTATGGCTACACCTTC. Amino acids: CASSLTSGGPNYYGYTF.